This is a list of T cell receptor beta chains from one sample in a study of blood T cells in healthy people across ages. One entry per CDR3 protein, called by TCRdb with MiXCR from the 5' RACE reads. The sample gives around 990,000 distinct CDR3 sequences, roughly a quarter of which show up once; about 0.8% is in the top ten. These data were also filed under a second study, of T cells of mothers and their children.

The sample was blood. All receptors come from a girl aged 2-9 years in good health. The CDR3 runs from the conserved cysteine through the conserved F or W. The order of the fields is clone size, D gene, J gene, V gene, CDR3 DNA, CDR3 protein. A D gene is named only where the DNA matches it firmly. Expanded clones are given a class, and other clones once, few, many or no size at all.

>many|NA|TRBJ2-7|TRBV4-3
TGCGCCAGCAGCCTAGGGCGGGGTTCATACGAGCAGTACTTC
CASSLGRGSYEQYF
>NA|TRBD1|TRBJ2-1|TRBV6-5
TGTGCCAGCGGGGGTGGGACAGGGGGCTACAATGAGCAGTTCTTC
CASGGGTGGYNEQFF
>NA|NA|TRBJ2-7|TRBV7-8
TGTGCCAGCAGCCCTTCAAAGTCCCCCTCCTACGAGCAGTACTTC
CASSPSKSPSYEQYF
>NA|NA|TRBJ2-4|TRBV28
TGTGCCAGCAGCTACGAGGTCCGGGAAAACATTCAGTACTTC
CASSYEVRENIQYF
>NA|TRBD2|TRBJ2-2|TRBV6-1
TGTGCCAGCAGTGAAAGCGGGGGGGCCACCGGGGAGCTGTTTTTT
CASSESGGATGELFF
>NA|NA|TRBJ1-4|TRBV27
TGTGCCAGCAGTTTATCTTGGTCTGGTGAAAAACTGTTTTTT
CASSLSWSGEKLFF
>few|TRBD1|TRBJ2-1|TRBV7-2
TGTGCCAGCAGCCCTGGGGACAGGGACGGAGAGAAGTTCTTC
CASSPGDRDGEKFF
>NA|NA|TRBJ2-5|TRBV7-8
TGTGCCAGCAGCTCGCTTTGGGAGACGGAGGGAGAGACCCAGTACTTC
CASSSLWETEGETQYF
>few|TRBD1|TRBJ2-5|TRBV3-1
TGTGCCAGCAGCCAACTCCTGGGACAGGGGGAGTCAGAGACCCAGTACTTC
CASSQLLGQGESETQYF
>NA|NA|TRBJ2-5|TRBV7-8
TGTGCCAGCAGCTCCCCCCGGGTTGGGGGGCAAGAGACCCAGTACTTC
CASSSPRVGGQETQYF
>few|TRBD2|TRBJ2-7|TRBV11-2
TGTGCCAGCAGCTTCTTGACTAGCGGGAGGGCCTTAGCCAACGAGCAGTACTTC
CASSFLTSGRALANEQYF
>NA|NA|TRBJ2-7|TRBV5-1
TGCGCCAGCAGCTTGGACGGAGCAGGCGAGCAGTACTTC
CASSLDGAGEQYF
>NA|NA|TRBJ2-3|TRBV29-1
TGCAGCGTTCGAGGGACCCTGGGAGATACGCAGTATTTT
CSVRGTLGDTQYF
>few|NA|TRBJ2-5|TRBV28
TGTGCCAGCAGTTTTTCCCGGGGTATTGGGGGCGTGGAGCAGTACTTC
CASSFSRGIGGVEQYF
>NA|NA|TRBJ2-7|TRBV29-1
TGCAGCGTGGCACTCAACTACGAGCAGTACTTC
CSVALNYEQYF
>few|NA|TRBJ1-2|TRBV4-3
TGCGCCAGCAGCCAAGGGTCAACGCGGGAGTACGCCACGTCTTTCCCCTTC
CASSQGSTREYATSFPF
>few|TRBD1|TRBJ2-7|TRBV27
TGTGCCAGCAGTCTTTGGGGACAGGGTTTCTACGAGCAGTACTTC
CASSLWGQGFYEQYF
>many|NA|TRBJ2-1|TRBV6-2/TRBV6-3
TGTGCCAGCAGTTACTTTCGCGGCAACAATGAGCAGTTCTTC
CASSYFRGNNEQFF
>NA|NA|TRBJ1-6|TRBV7-6
TGTGCCAGCAGCTTAGCCGGGGGCCTTTATAATTCACCCCTCCACTTT
CASSLAGGLYNSPLHF
>few|TRBD1|TRBJ1-5|TRBV4-2
TGTGCCAGCAGCCATCCAGGACCCCGACAGGGACCCTATAGCAATCAGCCCCAGCATTTT
CASSHPGPRQGPYSNQPQHF
>few|NA|TRBJ2-2|TRBV6-2/TRBV6-3
TGTGCCGGCATTCCTTTGGGGCCGAACACCGGGGAGCTGTTTTTT
CAGIPLGPNTGELFF
>NA|TRBD2|TRBJ2-7|TRBV7-6
TGTGCCAGCAGCGAAGCAGGGACTAGCGGCTTTTACTCCTACGAGCAGTACTTC
CASSEAGTSGFYSYEQYF
>few|NA|TRBJ1-4|TRBV4-1
TGCGCCAGCAGCCAAGATCGGGAGGTGGAAAAACTGTTTTTT
CASSQDREVEKLFF
>few|NA|TRBJ2-3|TRBV7-2
TGTGCCAGGACCGGGGTGTTTGGCACAGATACGCAGTATTTT
CARTGVFGTDTQYF
>once|TRBD1|TRBJ1-4|TRBV29-1
TGCAGCGTTGAAGATTCGACAGGGGATGGTGAAAAACTGTTTTTT
CSVEDSTGDGEKLFF
>few|NA|TRBJ2-4|TRBV6-2/TRBV6-3
TGTGCCAGCCGCGGGACCTACCAAAACATTCAGTACTTC
CASRGTYQNIQYF
>NA|NA|TRBJ2-3|TRBV12-3/TRBV12-4
TGTGCCAGCAGTTTAGATAGTACGCAGTATTTT
CASSLDSTQYF
>NA|TRBD2|TRBJ2-1|TRBV15
TGTGCCACCTTAGCGGGAGAGTCTAATGAGCAGTTCTTC
CATLAGESNEQFF
>NA|NA|TRBJ1-2|TRBV27
TGTGCCAGCAGTTTAAATCTAGGGAGCGGCTACACCTTC
CASSLNLGSGYTF
>NA|NA|TRBJ2-7|TRBV24-1
TGTGCCACCAGTGATTTCCGAGGCGGGGCCTACGAGCAGTACTTC
CATSDFRGGAYEQYF
>once|NA|TRBJ2-2|TRBV29-1
TGCAGCGTTGTTAACGCGAACACCGGGGAGCTGTTTTTT
CSVVNANTGELFF
>NA|NA|TRBJ2-1|TRBV6-5
TGTGCCAGCAGTTACTCCCTGGCTGAGCAGTTCTTC
CASSYSLAEQFF
>NA|NA|TRBJ2-7|TRBV7-9
TGTGCCAGCAGCCATGGACACCTCAATAAAGGCGAGCAGTACTTC
CASSHGHLNKGEQYF
>NA|TRBD2|TRBJ2-3|TRBV20-1
TGCAGTGCTAGGACTAGCGGGGGTTCAGATACGCAGTATTTT
CSARTSGGSDTQYF
>NA|NA|TRBJ2-1|TRBV7-2
TGTGCCAGCAGCTTAGCGGTGATCTACAATGAGCAGTTCTTC
CASSLAVIYNEQFF
>few|TRBD2|TRBJ2-1|TRBV12-5
TGTGCTAGTGGTCACGCACTAGCGGGGGACAATGAGCAGTTCTTC
CASGHALAGDNEQFF
>NA|NA|TRBJ2-2|TRBV11-3
TGTGCCAGCAGCTTAAGGACGGAGGACACCGGGGAGCTGTTTTTT
CASSLRTEDTGELFF
>NA|NA|TRBJ2-5|TRBV12-3/TRBV12-4
TGTGCCAGCAGCCAAAGGGCGGTTCAAGAGACCCAGTACTTC
CASSQRAVQETQYF
>NA|NA|TRBJ1-3|TRBV15
TGTGCCACCAGCAGTTATGTTGCGAGCTCTGGAAACACCATATATTTT
CATSSYVASSGNTIYF
>few|NA|TRBJ2-3|TRBV3-1
TGTGCCAGCAGCCACGCCGTAGCGGGCACAGATACGCAGTATTTT
CASSHAVAGTDTQYF
>NA|NA|TRBJ1-2|TRBV20-1
TGCAGTGCTAGAGATTTGTTTCTTGCGGATGGCTACACCTTC
CSARDLFLADGYTF
>few|NA|TRBJ2-5|TRBV12-3/TRBV12-4
TGTGCCAGCAGTTTTAAAAAGTCACAGATTTTGGCCATCGGGTTACAAGAGACCCAGTACTTC
CASSFKKSQILAIGLQETQYF